The 18 T cell receptor beta chains below all came from one sample that was sequenced in a study of radiation and T cells in renal cell carcinoma. Time point denoted: blood 2 weeks post-SBRT. Described treatment: 15 Gy SBRT to primary tumor, nephrectomy 4 weeks later. The data were produced by immunoSEQ multiplex PCR, yet TCRdb's version contains in-frame clones alone and is incomplete. The repertoire holds roughly 150,000 clones, with about nine tenths as singletons. This material consisted of blood, taken from a patient whose treatment included radiotherapy and nephrectomy. All receptors come from a woman aged 45-65 years with renal cell carcinoma.

J is TRBJ2-7 and V is TRBV6-1; D ambiguous. Germline V lookup: CDR1 MNHNS, CDR2 SASEGT. Trimming removed 7 bases from V and 5 bases from J, with 18 bases in between. This CDR3 is 14 amino acids long. The CDR3 sequence: CASNAVSIRNEQYF. The DNA for the CDR3 is TGTGCCAGCAACGCCGTTTCTATAAGGAACGAGCAGTACTTC.

The rearrangement links TRBV2 to TRBJ1-3; D call uncertain. The CDR3 is made up of 18 amino acids. Trimming took off 6 bases at V and 3 bases at J, with 24 bases between the two ends. Germline V lookup: CDR1 SNHLY, CDR2 FYNNEI. In nucleotides, the CDR3 is TGTGCCAGCAGAACCATAACCCACGGAGTCTCTGGTGGAAACACCATATATTTT. Translation: CASRTITHGVSGGNTIYF.

The chain carries TRBV4-3 and TRBJ1-2; D ambiguous. This CDR3 comprises 14 residues. Germline V lookup: CDR1 LGHNA, CDR2 YSLEER. Trimming stripped 2 bases from V and 7 bases from J, with 14 bases between. The CDR3 sequence: CASSQSLRGGGYTF. The CDR3 DNA sequence: TGCGCCAGCAGCCAATCACTCCGGGGTGGTGGCTACACCTTC.

The rearrangement links TRBV6-1 to TRBJ2-7; 9 positions match TRBD2. The germline V gene has CDR1 MNHNS and CDR2 SASEGT. The CDR3 spans 13 residues. V was pared by 7 bases and J by 6 bases, with 7 bases of the junction left unmatched. The CDR3 DNA is TGTGCCAGCACTCCGGGACTAGCAGCCGAGCAGTACTTC. It codes for CASTPGLAAEQYF.

The J gene is TRBJ2-1, the V gene TRBV10-3; 10 bases align to TRBD2. Germline trimming cut 6 bases from V and 2 bases from J; bases unmatched to any gene: 1. CDR3 length: 14 amino acids. The germline gives CDR1 ENHRY, CDR2 SYGVKD. This CDR3 is CAIRSGGAYNEQFF. The CDR3 DNA is TGTGCCATCAGAAGCGGGGGGGCCTACAATGAGCAGTTCTTC.

The chain is built from TRBV5-1 and TRBJ2-3, with D hard to call. The CDR3 is 13 residues long. Germline CDR1 reads SGHRS; CDR2 reads YFSETQ. V lost 3 bases, J lost 9 bases, and 14 bases lay in between. The CDR3 here is CASSSGRMGTQYF. CDR3 nucleotides: TGCGCCAGCAGCTCCGGGCGAATGGGGACGCAGTATTTT.

This clone was detected a few times. The chain employs TRBV2 and TRBJ2-2; D unclear. Trimming took 6 bases from V and 1 from J, leaving 9 bases between them. Germline V gene lookup returns CDR1 SNHLY and CDR2 FYNNEI. This CDR3 region has 14 residues. The CDR3 reads CASRGPVNTGELFF. CDR3 DNA: TGTGCCAGCAGAGGCCCAGTGAACACCGGGGAGCTGTTTTTT.

The chain uses TRBV4-3 and TRBJ1-6; no clear D gene. The germline CDR1 and CDR2 sequences are LGHNA and YSLEER. The germline V and J ends were trimmed by 6 bases and 5 bases, with 17 bases remaining between them. The CDR3 spans 16 residues. The CDR3 protein is CASRHTSGDNNSPLHF. CDR3 nucleotides: TGCGCCAGCAGACACACGTCTGGAGATAATAATTCACCCCTCCACTTT.

The chain is built from TRBV18 and TRBJ1-1; 9 bases line up with TRBD1. The CDR3 contains 16 residues. V gave up 2 bases and J gave up 0 bases; unmatched junction bases: 4. Germline V gene sequence: CDR1 KGHSH, CDR2 LQKENI. The CDR3 nucleotides read TGTGCCAGCTCACCAGGGACAGGGAGCATGAACACTGAAGCTTTCTTT. Its protein product is CASSPGTGSMNTEAFF. Looking up the rest from reference TRBV18 and TRBJ1-1 gives the full variable domain: NAGVMQNPRHLVRRRGQEARLRCSPMKGHSHVYWYRQLPEEGLKFMVYLQKENIIDESGMPKERFSAEFPKEGPSILRIQQVVRGDSAAYFCASSPGTGSMNTEAFFGQGTRLTVV.

This chain joins TRBV6-1 and TRBJ1-2, with D tentatively TRBD1 (5 bases). CDR3 size: 15 residues. The germline gives CDR1 MNHNS, CDR2 SASEGT. V lost 6 bases to trimming and J lost 5 bases, with 19 bases between them. CDR3 DNA sequence: TGTGCCAGCAGCCTAAACTGGGGGGGAGCATATGGCTACACCTTC. This translates into CASSLNWGGAYGYTF.

This clone was seen only a few times. This chain links TRBV7-9 with TRBJ2-1; perhaps TRBD2 as D (6 bases). CDR1 is SEHNR, CDR2 FQNEAQ, per germline (reference sequence). CDR3 size: 13 residues. Trimming pared 5 bases from V and 6 bases from J, leaving 11 bases between. CDR3 coding DNA: TGTGCCAGCAGCCGGGACTCCCTCAATGAGCAGTTCTTC. Its protein is CASSRDSLNEQFF.

The chain employs TRBV7-9 and TRBJ1-2; 10 positions agree with TRBD1. CDR1 and CDR2 (germline): SEHNR, FQNEAQ (reference sequence). The CDR3 spans 16 residues. Losses at the gene ends were 5 bases for V and 1 base for J; bases not matched to a gene: 7. The CDR3 region has the DNA TGTGCCAGCAGCCTCCGGGACAGGGGTAGTAACTATGGCTACACCTTC. Its protein product is CASSLRDRGSNYGYTF. Together with reference TRBV7-9 and TRBJ1-2, the CDR3 gives the full variable domain: DTGVSQNPRHKITKRGQNVTFRCDPISEHNRLYWYRQTLGQGPEFLTYFQNEAQLEKSRLLSDRFSAERPKGSFSTLEIQRTEQGDSAMYLCASSLRDRGSNYGYTFGSGTRLTVV.

V and J are TRBV19 and TRBJ1-2; 8 nucleotides line up with TRBD1. There are 16 residues in the CDR3. The V gene's germline CDR1 is LNHDA and CDR2 SQIVND (reference sequence). Trimming took 0 bases from V and 1 from J; bases not matched to a gene: 4. The CDR3 is CASSIDGTGINYGYTF. The CDR3 DNA follows: TGTGCCAGTAGTATAGACGGGACAGGAATTAACTATGGCTACACCTTC.

This rearrangement joins TRBV5-5 to TRBJ1-1, with 7 bases that match TRBD1. The length of the CDR3 is 14 residues. Trimming at V came to 4 bases and at J to 0 bases, leaving 3 bases not matched to a gene. Germline V lookup: CDR1 SGHKS, CDR2 YYEKEE (reference sequence). In DNA, the CDR3 is TGTGCCAGCAGCCCTGACAGGGTGAACACTGAAGCTTTCTTT. Encoded protein: CASSPDRVNTEAFF.

The sample holds many counts of this clone. This chain uses TRBV11-1 with TRBJ1-2, with 9 bases lining up with TRBD1. This CDR3 has 14 amino acids. V shed 5 bases and J 12 bases; nucleotides not matched to a gene: 13. CDR1 and CDR2 from the germline V gene are SGHAT and FQDESV (reference sequence). The DNA of the CDR3 is TGTGCCAGCAGCCCAGAAGGGACAGGGACGGGCAACACCTTC. Protein: CASSPEGTGTGNTF.

J is TRBJ1-1 and V is TRBV12-5; D ambiguous. This CDR3 is 13 amino acids long. The V end was cut by 3 bases, the J end by 11 bases, with 16 bases between. Per germline, CDR1 LGHNT and CDR2 FRNRAP. CDR3 in DNA: TGTGCTAGTGGTTTTGGCCCCGGACCTGTGGCTTTCTTT. This sequence encodes CASGFGPGPVAFF. The full variable domain, its missing parts supplied by reference TRBV12-5 and TRBJ1-1, is DARVTQTPRHKVTEMGQEVTMRCQPILGHNTVFWYRQTMMQGLELLAYFRNRAPLDDSGMPKDRFSAEMPDATLATLKIQPSEPRDSAVYFCASGFGPGPVAFFGQGTRLTVV.

This clone was counted a few times. The chain carries TRBV15 and TRBJ1-5; 7 nucleotides match TRBD1. Germline V gene lookup returns CDR1 LNHNV and CDR2 YYDKDF (reference sequence). The CDR3 has 15 amino acids. V lost 0 bases, J lost 4 bases, and 3 bases stayed unmatched. The CDR3 is CATSRDEGANQPQHF. Written as DNA, the CDR3 is TGTGCCACCAGCAGAGATGAGGGGGCGAATCAGCCCCAGCATTTT.

V usage is TRBV7-9 and J usage is TRBJ2-5, with a tentative D call TRBD2 (6 bases). The CDR3 contains 18 residues. In germline, CDR1 is SEHNR, CDR2 FQNEAQ (reference sequence). Trimming shortened V by 3 bases and J by 5 bases, and 25 bases separated the two germline ends. The CDR3 sequence: CASSFLHGGAGSGETQYF. CDR3 sequence (DNA): TGTGCCAGCAGCTTCCTCCATGGAGGGGCAGGGAGCGGGGAGACCCAGTACTTC.